This T cell receptor (beta chain) was observed in a study of technical replicates of blood from several donors. Using immunoSEQ multiplex PCR, the repertoire was profiled, and TCRdb retains in-frame clones only, with some absent. The data contain roughly 60,000 clones, roughly 92% of them singletons. V lost 5 bases and J lost 3, with 13 bases in between. CDR1 is MNHNS and CDR2 is SASEGT in the germline V gene. There are 15 residues in the CDR3. Sequenced input: PBMCs. The chain joins TRBV6-1 to TRBJ2-2; possibly TRBD1 for D (6 bases). This sequence originates from a human donor in good health. Some clones in this sample may be carry-over from other donors' samples. In nucleotides, the CDR3 is TGTGCCAGCAGTCTGTTGACAGGCGACACCGGGGAGCTGTTTTTT. It codes for CASSLLTGDTGELFF.